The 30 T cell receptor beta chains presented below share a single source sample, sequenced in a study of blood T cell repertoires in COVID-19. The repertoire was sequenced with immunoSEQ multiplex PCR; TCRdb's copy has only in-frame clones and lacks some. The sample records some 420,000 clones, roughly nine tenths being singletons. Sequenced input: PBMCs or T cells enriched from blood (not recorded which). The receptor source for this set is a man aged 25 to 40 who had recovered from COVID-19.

The CDR3 DNA follows: TGTGCCAGCACCTCAAGGCCAGGACAGGGCTATGGCTACACCTTC. This translates into CASTSRPGQGYGYTF. The chain joins TRBV2 to TRBJ1-2; 8 nucleotides agree with TRBD1. With 7 bases clipped from V and 4 bases from J, the junction kept 11 bases outside the gene matches. The CDR3 spans 15 residues. Germline-derived CDR1 and CDR2 are SNHLY and FYNNEI.

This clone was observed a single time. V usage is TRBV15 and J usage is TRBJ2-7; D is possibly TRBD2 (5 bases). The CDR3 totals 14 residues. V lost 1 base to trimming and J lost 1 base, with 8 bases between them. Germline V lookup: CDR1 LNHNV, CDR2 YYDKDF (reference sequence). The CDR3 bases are TGTGCCACCAGCAGAGCGGGAACGTCCTACGAGCAGTACTTC. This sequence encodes CATSRAGTSYEQYF.

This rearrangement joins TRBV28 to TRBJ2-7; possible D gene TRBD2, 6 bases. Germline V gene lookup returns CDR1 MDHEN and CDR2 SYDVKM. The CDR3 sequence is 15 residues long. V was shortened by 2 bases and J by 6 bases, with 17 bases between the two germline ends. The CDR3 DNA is TGTGCCAGCAGTTTACTTCGGACGGAGGGTTCCGAGCAGTACTTC. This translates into CASSLLRTEGSEQYF.

The CDR3 nucleotides are TGTGCCTGGTTCCGACAGGGCGGCACAGATACGCAGTATTTT. Translating gives CAWFRQGGTDTQYF. This chain uses TRBV30 with TRBJ2-3; TRBD1 aligns across 7 bases. The ends lost 5 bases at V and 1 base at J; junction bases unmatched: 6. Germline CDR1 and CDR2: GTSNPN and SVGIG (reference sequence). CDR3 length equals 14 residues.

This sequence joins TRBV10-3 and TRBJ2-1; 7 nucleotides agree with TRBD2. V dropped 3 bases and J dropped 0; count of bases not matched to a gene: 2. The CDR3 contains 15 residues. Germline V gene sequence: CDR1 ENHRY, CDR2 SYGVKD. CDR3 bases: TGTGCCATCAGTGACGGCGGGAGCTCCTACAATGAGCAGTTCTTC. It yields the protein CAISDGGSSYNEQFF.

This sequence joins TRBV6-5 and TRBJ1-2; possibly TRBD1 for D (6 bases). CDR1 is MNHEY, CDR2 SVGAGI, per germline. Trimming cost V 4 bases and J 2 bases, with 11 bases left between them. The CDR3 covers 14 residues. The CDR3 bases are TGTGCCAGCAGTTCCACGACAGGCAACTATGGCTACACCTTC. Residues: CASSSTTGNYGYTF.

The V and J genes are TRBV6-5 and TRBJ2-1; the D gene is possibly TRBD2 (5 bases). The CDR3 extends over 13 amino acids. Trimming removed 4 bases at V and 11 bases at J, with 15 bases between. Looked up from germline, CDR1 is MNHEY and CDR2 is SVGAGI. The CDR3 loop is CASSSRGPEQQFF. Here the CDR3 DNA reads TGTGCCAGCAGTTCTCGAGGGCCGGAGCAGCAGTTCTTC.

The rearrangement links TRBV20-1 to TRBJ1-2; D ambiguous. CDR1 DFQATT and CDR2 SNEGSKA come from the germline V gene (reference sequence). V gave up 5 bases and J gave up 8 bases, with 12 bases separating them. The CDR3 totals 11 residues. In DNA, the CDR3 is TGCAGTGCTTTCGAAAGCGCGGGCTACACCTTC. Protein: CSAFESAGYTF.

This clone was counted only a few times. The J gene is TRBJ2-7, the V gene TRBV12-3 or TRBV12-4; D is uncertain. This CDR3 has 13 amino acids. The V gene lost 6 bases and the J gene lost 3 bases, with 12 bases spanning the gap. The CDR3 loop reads CASSPQAYYEQYF. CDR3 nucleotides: TGTGCCAGCAGCCCCCAGGCCTACTACGAGCAGTACTTC.

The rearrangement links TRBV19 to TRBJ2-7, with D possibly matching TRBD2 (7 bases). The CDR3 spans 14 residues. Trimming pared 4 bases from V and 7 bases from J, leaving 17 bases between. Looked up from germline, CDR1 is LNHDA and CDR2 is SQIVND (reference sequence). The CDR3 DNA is TGTGCCAGTAGTAGAGCGGGACACCCTACAGAGCAGTACTTC. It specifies CASSRAGHPTEQYF.

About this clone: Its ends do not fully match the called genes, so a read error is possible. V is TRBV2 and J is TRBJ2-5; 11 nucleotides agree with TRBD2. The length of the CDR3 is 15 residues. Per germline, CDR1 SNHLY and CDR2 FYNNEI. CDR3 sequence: CASREGTSGLGTQYF. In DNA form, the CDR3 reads TGTGCCAGCAGAGAAGGGACTAGCGGCTTGGGGACCCAGTACTTC. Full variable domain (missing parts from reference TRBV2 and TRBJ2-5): EPEVTQTPSHQVTQMGQEVILRCVPISNHLYFYWYRQILGQKVEFLVSFYNNEISEKSEIFDDQFSVERPDGSNFTLKIRSTKLEDSAMYFCASREGTSGLGTQYFGPGTRLLVL.

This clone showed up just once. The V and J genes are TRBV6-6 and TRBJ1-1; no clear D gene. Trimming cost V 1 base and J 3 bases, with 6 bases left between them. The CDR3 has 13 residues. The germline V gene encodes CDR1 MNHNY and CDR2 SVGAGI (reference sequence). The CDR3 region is CASSYLADTEAFF. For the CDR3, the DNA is TGTGCCAGCAGTTACTTGGCCGACACTGAAGCTTTCTTT.

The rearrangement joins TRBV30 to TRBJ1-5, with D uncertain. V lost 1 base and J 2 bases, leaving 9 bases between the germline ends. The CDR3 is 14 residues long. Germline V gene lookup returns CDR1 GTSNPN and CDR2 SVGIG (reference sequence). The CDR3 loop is CAWSDLSGNQPQHF. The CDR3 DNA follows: TGTGCCTGGAGTGATTTATCTGGCAATCAGCCCCAGCATTTT.

In nucleotides, the CDR3 is TGTGCCAGCAGACTCGCGGGGAATGAGCAGTTCTTC. Amino acids: CASRLAGNEQFF. The gene calls are TRBV28 and TRBJ2-1, with D possibly TRBD2 on 6 matching bases. Deletions cut 6 bases from V and 7 bases from J, with 10 bases between. Germline CDR1 and CDR2: MDHEN and SYDVKM. The CDR3 consists of 12 residues.

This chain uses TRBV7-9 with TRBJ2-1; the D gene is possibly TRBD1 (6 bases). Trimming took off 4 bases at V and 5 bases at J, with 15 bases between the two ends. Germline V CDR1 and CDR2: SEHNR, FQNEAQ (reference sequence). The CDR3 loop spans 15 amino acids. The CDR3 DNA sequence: TGTGCCAGCAGCTCGATAGAAGGGGGACACAATGAGCAGTTCTTC. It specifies CASSSIEGGHNEQFF.

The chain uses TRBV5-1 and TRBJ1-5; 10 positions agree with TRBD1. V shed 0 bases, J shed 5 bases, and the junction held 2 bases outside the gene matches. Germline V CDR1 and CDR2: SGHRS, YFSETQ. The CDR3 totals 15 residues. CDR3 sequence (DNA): TGCGCCAGCAGCTTGGCCGGGACAGGGGATCAGCCCCAGCATTTT. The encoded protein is CASSLAGTGDQPQHF.

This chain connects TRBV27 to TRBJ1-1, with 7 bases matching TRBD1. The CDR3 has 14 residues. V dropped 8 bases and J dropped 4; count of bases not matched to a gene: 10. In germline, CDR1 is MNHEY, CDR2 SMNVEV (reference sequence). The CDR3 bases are TGTGCCAGCCAAGCTCCAAACAGGGGCACTGAAGCTTTCTTT. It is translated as CASQAPNRGTEAFF.

Written as DNA, the CDR3 is TGTGCCAGCAGTGATCCGGTCCAATCTGGGGCCAACGTCCTGACTTTC. Its translation is CASSDPVQSGANVLTF. The rearrangement uses TRBV2 and TRBJ2-6, with unresolved D. Germline V gene lookup returns CDR1 SNHLY and CDR2 FYNNEI. Trimming stripped 3 bases from V and 1 base from J, with 10 bases between. The CDR3 is 16 amino acids.

Here the CDR3 DNA reads TGTGCCTGGACGGAAACAGGGTATGAAAAACTGTTTTTT. Encoded protein: CAWTETGYEKLFF. V is TRBV30 and J is TRBJ1-4; maybe TRBD1 (6 bases). The V and J ends lost 4 bases and 6 bases respectively, with 12 bases between them. The CDR3 has 13 amino acids. The germline V gene encodes CDR1 GTSNPN and CDR2 SVGIG (reference sequence). Variable domain in full (rest from reference TRBV30 and TRBJ1-4): SQTIHQWPATLVQPVGSPLSLECTVEGTSNPNLYWYRQAAGRGLQLLFYSVGIGQISSEVPQNLSASRPQDRQFILSSKKLLLSDSGFYLCAWTETGYEKLFFGSGTQLSVL.

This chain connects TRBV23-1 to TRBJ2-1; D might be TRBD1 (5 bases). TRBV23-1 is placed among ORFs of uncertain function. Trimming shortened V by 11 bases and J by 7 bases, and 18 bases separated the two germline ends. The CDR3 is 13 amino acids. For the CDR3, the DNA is TGCGCCCTAATACGTTACAAGGGGAATGAGCAGTTCTTC. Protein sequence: CALIRYKGNEQFF.

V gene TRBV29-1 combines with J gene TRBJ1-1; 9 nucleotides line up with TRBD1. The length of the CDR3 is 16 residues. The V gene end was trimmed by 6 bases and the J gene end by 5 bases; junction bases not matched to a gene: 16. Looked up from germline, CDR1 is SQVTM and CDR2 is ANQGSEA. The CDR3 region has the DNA TGCAGCGTACAGGGGGCGCTGACAAATTCTGGTACTGAAGCTTTCTTT. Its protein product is CSVQGALTNSGTEAFF.

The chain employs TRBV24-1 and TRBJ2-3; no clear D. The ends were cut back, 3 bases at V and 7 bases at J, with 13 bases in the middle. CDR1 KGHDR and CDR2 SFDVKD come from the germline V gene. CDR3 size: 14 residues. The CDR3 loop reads CATSDPLLRYTQYF. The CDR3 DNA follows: TGTGCCACCAGTGATCCCCTCCTACGCTATACGCAGTATTTT.

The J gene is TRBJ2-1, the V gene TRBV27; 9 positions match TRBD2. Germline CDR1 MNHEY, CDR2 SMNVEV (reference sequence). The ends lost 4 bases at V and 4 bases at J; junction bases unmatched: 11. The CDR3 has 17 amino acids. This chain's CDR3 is CASSSISGRRPYNEQFF. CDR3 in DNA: TGTGCCAGCAGTTCAATTAGCGGGAGACGTCCGTACAATGAGCAGTTCTTC.

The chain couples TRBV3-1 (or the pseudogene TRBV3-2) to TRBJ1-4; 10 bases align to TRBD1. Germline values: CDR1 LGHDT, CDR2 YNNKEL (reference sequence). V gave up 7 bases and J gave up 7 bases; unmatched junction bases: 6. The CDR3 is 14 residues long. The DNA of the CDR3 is TGTGCCAGCACCCCCGGGACAGGGGTTGAAAAACTGTTTTTT. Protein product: CASTPGTGVEKLFF.

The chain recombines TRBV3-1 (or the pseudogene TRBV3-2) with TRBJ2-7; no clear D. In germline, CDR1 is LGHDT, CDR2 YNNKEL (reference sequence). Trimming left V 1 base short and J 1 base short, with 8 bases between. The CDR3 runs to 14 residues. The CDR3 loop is CASSQARYSYEQYF. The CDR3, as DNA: TGTGCCAGCAGCCAAGCTCGGTATTCCTACGAGCAGTACTTC.

The CDR3 DNA is TGTGCCAGCAGGACACCTATGAACACTGAAGCTTTCTTT. It encodes CASRTPMNTEAFF. The gene calls are TRBV27 and TRBJ1-1, with D hard to call. CDR1 and CDR2 (germline): MNHEY, SMNVEV (reference sequence). The V end was cut by 6 bases, the J end by 0 bases, with 8 bases between. The CDR3 totals 13 residues.

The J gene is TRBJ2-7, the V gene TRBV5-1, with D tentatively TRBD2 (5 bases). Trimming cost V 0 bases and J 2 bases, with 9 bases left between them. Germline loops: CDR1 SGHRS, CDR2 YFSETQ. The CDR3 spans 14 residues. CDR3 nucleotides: TGCGCCAGCAGCTTGGAAATCGGGACCTACGAGCAGTACTTC. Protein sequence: CASSLEIGTYEQYF.

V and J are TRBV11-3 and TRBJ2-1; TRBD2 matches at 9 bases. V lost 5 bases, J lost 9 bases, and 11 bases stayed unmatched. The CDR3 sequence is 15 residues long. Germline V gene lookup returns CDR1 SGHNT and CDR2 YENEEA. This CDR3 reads CASSPRAREGGEQFF. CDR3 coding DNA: TGTGCCAGCAGCCCTAGGGCGCGGGAGGGGGGTGAGCAGTTCTTC.

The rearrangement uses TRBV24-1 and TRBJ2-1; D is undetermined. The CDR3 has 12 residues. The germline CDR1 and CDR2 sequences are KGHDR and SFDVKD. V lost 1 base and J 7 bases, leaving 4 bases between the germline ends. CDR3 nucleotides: TGTGCCACCAGTGATTTTCGGAATGAGCAGTTCTTC. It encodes CATSDFRNEQFF.

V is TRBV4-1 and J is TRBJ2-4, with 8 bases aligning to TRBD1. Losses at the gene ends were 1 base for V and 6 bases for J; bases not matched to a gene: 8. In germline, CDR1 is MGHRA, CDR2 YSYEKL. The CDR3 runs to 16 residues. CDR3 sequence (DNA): TGCGCCAGCAGCCAAGCGGGACAGGAGGGGATAAACATTCAGTACTTC. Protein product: CASSQAGQEGINIQYF.